This TCR beta chain was found in a study of cytomegalovirus exposure and HLA in healthy donors. Overall study: The 120 validation repertoires and the 666 first-cohort repertoires shared a platform, a later analysis reported.

The study, taken as a whole, reports: The classifier reportedly diagnosed cytomegalovirus status with high specificity and sensitivity. A list of about 180 TCR beta chains associated with cytomegalovirus was given. CMV antigen specificity was confirmed in vitro for a few CMV-associated chains.

Comments on this clone: Its matching antigen is unknown.

CDR3 length: 16 residues. The V segment lost 4 bases and the J segment 4 bases; nucleotides outside the gene matches: 6. Germline loops: CDR1 MNHEY, CDR2 SMNVEV (reference sequence). Libraries were prepared by immunoSEQ multiplex PCR; TCRdb keeps only in-frame clonotypes and omits some of them. The sample holds roughly 260,000 clones; 85% to 90% are singletons and the top ten take under 0.4%. Sample: PBMCs. This TCR was sampled from a woman aged 18-30 years in good health and CMV-seronegative. The gene calls are TRBV27 and TRBJ2-1; 11 bases are shared with TRBD2. CDR3 sequence reads: CASSSTSGAVYNEQFF. The CDR3 DNA sequence: TGTGCCAGCAGTTCGACTAGCGGGGCCGTATACAATGAGCAGTTCTTC.